The 10 T cell receptor beta chains presented below share a single source sample, sequenced in a study of blood T cell repertoires in COVID-19. Sequenced by immunoSEQ multiplex PCR; TCRdb stores in-frame clones only, minus some. This table has some 230,000 clones, approximately 83% appearing once. The sequenced sample was peripheral blood. Receptors were obtained from a woman aged 55-69 years with acute or convalescent COVID-19.

The rearrangement joins TRBV6-5 to TRBJ1-1, with 8 positions matching TRBD1. Germline V CDR1 and CDR2: MNHEY, SVGAGI. The CDR3 sequence is 14 residues long. The V segment lost 6 bases and the J segment 4 bases; nucleotides outside the gene matches: 7. CDR3 in amino acids: CASSRTGSFTEAFF. The CDR3 coding sequence is TGTGCCAGCAGCCGGACAGGGTCCTTCACTGAAGCTTTCTTT.

The rearrangement links TRBV4-1 to TRBJ2-2; D unclear. Germline lookup yields CDR1 MGHRA and CDR2 YSYEKL. The CDR3 has 15 amino acids. V lost 0 bases to trimming and J lost 6 bases, with 11 bases between them. CDR3 nucleotide sequence: TGCGCCAGCAGCCAAGAGTCGAGTGTACCCGGGGAGCTGTTTTTT. Translated, it gives CASSQESSVPGELFF.

The chain is built from TRBV19 and TRBJ1-4, with 9 bases identical to TRBD1. The CDR3 is 15 amino acids. Germline loops: CDR1 LNHDA, CDR2 SQIVND (reference sequence). Trimming removed 4 bases from V and 5 bases from J; junction bases left unmatched: 5. CDR3 bases: TGTGCCAGTAGTACAGGACAGGGGCAGAATGAAAAACTGTTTTTT. Its translation is CASSTGQGQNEKLFF.

The chain couples TRBV6-4 to TRBJ1-6; TRBD1 agrees at 7 bases. This CDR3 spans 14 amino acids. V lost 4 bases, J lost 5 bases, and 2 bases stayed unmatched. CDR1 is MRHNA, CDR2 SNTAGT, per germline. This CDR3 is CASSATGDNSPLHF. The CDR3 DNA follows: TGTGCCAGCAGTGCCACAGGGGATAATTCACCCCTCCACTTT.

This chain joins TRBV28 and TRBJ1-6, with no clear D. The V gene lost 6 bases and the J gene lost 7 bases, with 13 bases spanning the gap. From germline, CDR1 is MDHEN and CDR2 SYDVKM. The CDR3 length is 14 residues. This CDR3 is CASSRRTGNSPLHF. Here the CDR3 DNA reads TGTGCCAGCAGCCGAAGGACGGGGAATTCACCCCTCCACTTT.

This clone was observed a few times. The chain recombines TRBV29-1 with TRBJ1-2; unclear D gene. CDR1 is SQVTM, CDR2 ANQGSEA, per germline. This CDR3 has 11 residues. Trimming pared 5 bases from V and 8 bases from J, leaving 12 bases between. CDR3 nucleotide sequence: TGCAGCGTTAGACATCCGGGGGGCTACACCTTC. Translating it yields CSVRHPGGYTF.

The chain combines TRBV6-5 with TRBJ1-1, with D tentatively TRBD1 (5 bases). V gave up 5 bases and J gave up 0 bases, with 13 bases separating them. The CDR3 totals 15 residues. The germline V gene encodes CDR1 MNHEY and CDR2 SVGAGI. This CDR3 reads CASSRTRQMNTEAFF. Here the CDR3 DNA reads TGTGCCAGCAGTCGCACAAGACAGATGAACACTGAAGCTTTCTTT.

The chain combines TRBV11-2 with TRBJ2-7; 8 nucleotides align to TRBD2. V lost 3 bases, J lost 3 bases, and 10 bases stayed unmatched. The CDR3 totals 16 residues. Germline-derived CDR1 and CDR2 are SGHAT and FQNNGV. The CDR3 is CASSFSSAGGNYEQYF. CDR3 DNA: TGTGCCAGCAGCTTTTCATCGGCGGGGGGTAACTACGAGCAGTACTTC.

J is TRBJ1-5 and V is TRBV15; D is unresolved. The germline CDR1 and CDR2 sequences are LNHNV and YYDKDF (reference sequence). The CDR3 consists of 15 residues. V lost 0 bases and J 8 bases, leaving 14 bases between the germline ends. In DNA form, the CDR3 reads TGTGCCACCAGCAGAGATTCACTGACACTTGAGCCCCAGCATTTT. Its protein product is CATSRDSLTLEPQHF. Full variable domain (remainder filled in from reference TRBV15 and TRBJ1-5): DAMVIQNPRYQVTQFGKPVTLSCSQTLNHNVMYWYQQKSSQAPKLLFHYYDKDFNNEADTPDNFQSRRPNTSFCFLDIRSPGLGDTAMYLCATSRDSLTLEPQHFGDGTRLSIL.

This clone was counted a few times. The rearrangement links TRBV10-3 to TRBJ1-1; D uncertain. Germline V gene lookup returns CDR1 ENHRY and CDR2 SYGVKD. This CDR3 has 13 amino acids. Between the trimmed V and J ends, which lost 6 bases and 1 base, there was a span of 9 bases. This CDR3 is CAISPNRNTEAFF. The CDR3 bases are TGTGCCATCAGCCCCAACAGGAACACTGAAGCTTTCTTT.